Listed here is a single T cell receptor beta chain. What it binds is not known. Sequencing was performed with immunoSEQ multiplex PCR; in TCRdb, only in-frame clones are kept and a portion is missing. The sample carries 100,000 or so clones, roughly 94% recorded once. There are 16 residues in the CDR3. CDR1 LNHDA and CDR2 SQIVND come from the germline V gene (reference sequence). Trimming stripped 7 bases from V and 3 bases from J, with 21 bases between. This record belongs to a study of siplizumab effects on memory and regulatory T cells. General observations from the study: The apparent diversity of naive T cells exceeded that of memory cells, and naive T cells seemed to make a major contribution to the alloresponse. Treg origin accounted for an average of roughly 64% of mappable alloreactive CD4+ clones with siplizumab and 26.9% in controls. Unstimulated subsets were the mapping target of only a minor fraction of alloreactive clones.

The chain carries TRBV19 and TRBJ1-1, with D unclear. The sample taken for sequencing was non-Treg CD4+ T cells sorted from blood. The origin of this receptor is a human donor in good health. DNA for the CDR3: TGTGCCAGTACCCTACTCAGACCTCCAAGGGACACTGAAGCTTTCTTT. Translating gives CASTLLRPPRDTEAFF.